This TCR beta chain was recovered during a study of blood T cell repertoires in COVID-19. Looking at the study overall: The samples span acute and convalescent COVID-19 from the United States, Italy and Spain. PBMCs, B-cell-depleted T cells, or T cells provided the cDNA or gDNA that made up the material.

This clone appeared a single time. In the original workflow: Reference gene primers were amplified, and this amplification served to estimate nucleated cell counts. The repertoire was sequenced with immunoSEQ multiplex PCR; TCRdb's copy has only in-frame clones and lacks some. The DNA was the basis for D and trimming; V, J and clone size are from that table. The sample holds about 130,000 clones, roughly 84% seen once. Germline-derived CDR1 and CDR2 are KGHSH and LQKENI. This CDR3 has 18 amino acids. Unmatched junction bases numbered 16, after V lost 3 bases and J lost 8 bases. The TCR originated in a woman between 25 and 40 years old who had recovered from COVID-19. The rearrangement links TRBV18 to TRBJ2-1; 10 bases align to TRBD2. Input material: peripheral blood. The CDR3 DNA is TGTGCCAGCTCACCGAGCAATAGCGGGAGGAGACGAGCCCATGAGCAGTTCTTC. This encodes CASSPSNSGRRRAHEQFF.